This TCR beta chain was retrieved from a study of cytomegalovirus exposure and HLA in healthy donors. The CDR3 consists of 15 residues. The germline V gene has CDR1 SGHTA and CDR2 FQGNSA. J lost 2 bases, V lost 1 base, and 4 bases had no gene match. 60 Vbeta and 13 Jbeta primers were used in PCR. The protocol was immunoSEQ multiplex PCR, while the TCRdb copy is restricted to in-frame clones and leaves out a portion. This sample has more than 95,000 clones, with around 75% found just once. The sequenced sample was PBMCs. The sequence was obtained from a young woman in good health and CMV-seronegative. The genes are TRBV7-2 and TRBJ2-5, with 7 bases aligning to TRBD2. CDR3 sequence (DNA): TGTGCCAGCAGCTTAGAACGGGGAGGGCAAGAGACCCAGTACTTC. It yields the protein CASSLERGGQETQYF.